The rows below give T cell receptor beta chains drawn from one sample of a study of cytomegalovirus exposure and HLA in healthy donors. Only in-frame clones appear in the TCRdb table, and some are missing; sequencing was by immunoSEQ multiplex PCR. Here the sample spans 100,000 to 150,000 clones, about 78% being singletons. What was sequenced was PBMCs. The source is a female donor in good health and CMV-seronegative. Each CDR3 is given with its conserved first and last residue.

j_call: TRBJ2-7
cdr3_length: 15
v_call: TRBV11-2
cdr3_aa: CASSLDLSSSYEQYF

j_call: TRBJ1-1
cdr3_length: 14
v_call: TRBV11-3
cdr3_aa: CASSLGRANTEAFF

j_call: TRBJ1-2
cdr3_length: 13
v_call: TRBV7-9
cdr3_aa: CASSKGEGGGYTF

j_call: TRBJ2-7
cdr3_length: 13
v_call: TRBV29-1
cdr3_aa: CSVGRDSTYEQYF

j_call: TRBJ2-1
cdr3_length: 14
v_call: TRBV10-3
cdr3_aa: CASREAGALNEQFF

j_call: TRBJ1-4
cdr3_length: 16
v_call: TRBV5-1
cdr3_aa: CASSLGRGTTNEKLFF

j_call: TRBJ2-1
cdr3_length: 16
v_call: TRBV5-4
cdr3_aa: CASRHRDLSPNNEQFF

j_call: TRBJ1-1
cdr3_length: 14
v_call: TRBV4-3
cdr3_aa: CASSQVGQGAEAFF

j_call: TRBJ2-3
cdr3_length: 16
v_call: TRBV2
cdr3_aa: CASRPGLAGGTDTQYF

j_call: TRBJ1-5
cdr3_length: 13
v_call: TRBV7-9
cdr3_aa: CASSFSGNQPQHF

j_call: TRBJ1-2
cdr3_length: 14
v_call: TRBV6-5
cdr3_aa: CASRWDRGADGYTF

j_call: TRBJ1-3
cdr3_length: 13
v_call: TRBV11-2
cdr3_aa: CASSQGSGNTIYF

j_call: TRBJ2-7
cdr3_length: 15
v_call: TRBV5-1
cdr3_aa: CASSSTRDRGYEQYF

j_call: TRBJ2-7
cdr3_length: 13
v_call: TRBV7-8
cdr3_aa: CASSLGAAYEQCF

j_call: TRBJ1-6
cdr3_length: 15
v_call: TRBV15
cdr3_aa: CATSRVGTADSPLHF

j_call: TRBJ2-7
cdr3_length: 16
v_call: TRBV7-9
cdr3_aa: CASSNMPGQGRYEQYF

j_call: TRBJ2-1
cdr3_length: 15
v_call: TRBV4-3
cdr3_aa: CASSQGSGSSNEQFF

j_call: TRBJ2-1
cdr3_length: 16
v_call: TRBV2
cdr3_aa: CASRPWDSRSYNEQFF

j_call: TRBJ2-7
cdr3_length: 13
v_call: TRBV5-1
cdr3_aa: CASSSGTAGEQYF

j_call: TRBJ2-3
cdr3_length: 11
v_call: TRBV28
cdr3_aa: CASRRGNTQYF

j_call: TRBJ1-1
cdr3_length: 14
v_call: TRBV12-5
cdr3_aa: CASGWTGARTEAFF

j_call: TRBJ1-5
cdr3_length: 13
v_call: TRBV28
cdr3_aa: CASSWTGNQPQHF

j_call: TRBJ2-6
cdr3_length: 17
v_call: TRBV19
cdr3_aa: CASVFNPRQAGANVLTF

j_call: TRBJ2-2
cdr3_length: 14
v_call: TRBV28
cdr3_aa: CASRGTGETGELFF

j_call: TRBJ2-1
cdr3_length: 16
v_call: TRBV29-1
cdr3_aa: CSVSPPSGRDNNEQFF

j_call: TRBJ1-1
cdr3_length: 15
v_call: TRBV5-4
cdr3_aa: CASSPWTGKDTEAFF

j_call: TRBJ1-1
cdr3_length: 15
v_call: TRBV7-6
cdr3_aa: CASSPSTGLNTEAFF

j_call: TRBJ1-2
cdr3_length: 14
v_call: TRBV7-2
cdr3_aa: CASSLGMAGAGYTF

j_call: TRBJ2-7
cdr3_length: 15
v_call: TRBV19
cdr3_aa: CASSIVSGVSYEQYF

j_call: TRBJ1-5
cdr3_length: 13
v_call: TRBV5-1
cdr3_aa: CASSLIGGQPQHF

j_call: TRBJ2-2
cdr3_length: 16
v_call: TRBV7-2
cdr3_aa: CASTPRRAVATGELFF

j_call: TRBJ2-1
cdr3_length: 17
v_call: TRBV5-5
cdr3_aa: CASSLGLAGIRDNEQFF

j_call: TRBJ1-2
cdr3_length: 15
v_call: TRBV4-2
cdr3_aa: CASSQVPGADYGYTF

j_call: TRBJ1-5
cdr3_length: 13
v_call: TRBV19
cdr3_aa: CASRTVIHQPQHF

j_call: TRBJ2-3
cdr3_length: 15
v_call: TRBV11-3
cdr3_aa: CASSLRPTGSDTQYF

j_call: TRBJ1-1
cdr3_length: 14
v_call: TRBV5-6
cdr3_aa: CASSLARGNTEAFF

j_call: TRBJ2-7
cdr3_length: 18
v_call: TRBV15
cdr3_aa: CATSPAPPRAGQGDEQYF

j_call: TRBJ1-1
cdr3_length: 14
v_call: TRBV5-1
cdr3_aa: CASSLMSMNTEAFF

j_call: TRBJ1-4
cdr3_length: 15
v_call: TRBV7-9
cdr3_aa: CASSPPAGMEEKLFF

j_call: TRBJ1-2
cdr3_length: 11
v_call: TRBV5-6
cdr3_aa: CASSRDSGYTF

j_call: TRBJ2-5
cdr3_length: 12
v_call: TRBV6-5
cdr3_aa: CASSYSRETQYF

j_call: TRBJ1-2
cdr3_length: 15
v_call: TRBV9
cdr3_aa: CASSHLRSRIYGYTF

j_call: TRBJ2-7
cdr3_length: 15
v_call: TRBV9
cdr3_aa: CASSVGGQSSYEQYF

j_call: TRBJ2-1
cdr3_length: 15
v_call: TRBV4-2
cdr3_aa: CAGRGGLAGYGEQFF

j_call: .
cdr3_length: 15
v_call: TRBV4-1
cdr3_aa: CASSQVLGGRGEQYF

j_call: TRBJ2-5
cdr3_length: 14
v_call: TRBV7-9
cdr3_aa: CASSYWTVQETQYF

j_call: TRBJ1-2
cdr3_length: 17
v_call: TRBV4-1
cdr3_aa: CASSQNTGTGGNRGYTF

j_call: TRBJ2-1
cdr3_length: 16
v_call: TRBV15
cdr3_aa: CATSRGTGWSYNEQFF

j_call: TRBJ1-1
cdr3_length: 14
v_call: TRBV29-1
cdr3_aa: CSVEGRTGTVGAFF

j_call: TRBJ2-1
cdr3_length: 12
v_call: TRBV7-2
cdr3_aa: CASSLLSGEQFF

j_call: TRBJ2-3
cdr3_length: 14
v_call: TRBV5-1
cdr3_aa: CASSTAGGTDTQYF

j_call: .
cdr3_length: 15
v_call: TRBV27
cdr3_aa: CASSFDSSLAYEQYF

j_call: TRBJ1-1
cdr3_length: 14
v_call: TRBV6-1
cdr3_aa: CATRQATANTEAFF

j_call: TRBJ2-7
cdr3_length: 14
v_call: TRBV5-5
cdr3_aa: CASRASGVPYEQYF

j_call: TRBJ1-4
cdr3_length: 12
v_call: TRBV7-2
cdr3_aa: CASSLQNEKLFF

j_call: TRBJ1-5
cdr3_length: 16
v_call: TRBV27
cdr3_aa: CASSFQGGNINQPQHF

j_call: TRBJ2-3
cdr3_length: 15
v_call: TRBV10-3
cdr3_aa: CAVYSGLASTDTQYF